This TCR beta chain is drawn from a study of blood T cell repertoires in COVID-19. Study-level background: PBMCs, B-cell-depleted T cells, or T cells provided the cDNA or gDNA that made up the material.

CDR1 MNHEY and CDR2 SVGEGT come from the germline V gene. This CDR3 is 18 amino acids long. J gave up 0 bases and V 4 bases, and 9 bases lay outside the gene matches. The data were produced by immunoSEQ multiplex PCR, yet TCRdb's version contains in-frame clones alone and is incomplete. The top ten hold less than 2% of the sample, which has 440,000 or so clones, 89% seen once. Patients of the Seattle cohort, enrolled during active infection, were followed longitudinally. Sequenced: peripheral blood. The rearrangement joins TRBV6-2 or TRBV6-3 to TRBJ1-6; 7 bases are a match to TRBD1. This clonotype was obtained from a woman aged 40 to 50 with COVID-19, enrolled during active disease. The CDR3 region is CASSSPGQLSSYNSPLHF. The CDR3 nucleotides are TGTGCCAGCAGTTCCCCGGGACAGTTGAGCTCCTATAATTCACCCCTCCACTTT.